Given below is one T cell receptor beta chain in context. Its antigen is as yet unknown. Generation of TCR beta cDNA was performed by 5'RACE template switching incorporating UMIs. Following a re-call of the 5' RACE reads, TCRdb has one entry per CDR3 protein and lacks DNA. The record lists 300,000 or so distinct CDR3 sequences, of which the ten most abundant hold 4% to 5%. This sample stems from a study of T cells expressing NK-cell markers. Study background: According to the study, TCR beta repertoires originated from sorted CD3+CD56+NKG2C+, CD3+CD56+NKG2C- and CD3+CD56-NKG2C+ T cells. HCMV seropositivity characterized seven of the eight sequenced donors, and seronegativity one.

Germline-derived CDR1 and CDR2 are SGHRS and YFSETQ. The CDR3 runs 19 residues. Study outcomes and limitations: Of CD8+ T cells, 1.0-7.0% belonged to dominant NKG2C+ clonotypes in 5 to 7 donors.

The TCR sequence derives from a woman aged 18-70 years in good health. The chain has TRBV5-1 and TRBJ2-2; without DNA, the TCRdb call of TRBD2 cannot be checked. The sequenced sample was blood T cells: a sorted CD56 or NKG2C T cell subset, CD4+ or CD8+ T cells, or bulk PBMC T cells (not recorded which). The CDR3: CASSFGPPGSGSPTGELFF.